Below, 5 T cell receptor beta chains from the same sample are listed, as sequenced in a study of blood T cell repertoires in COVID-19 (dated by TCRdb to about 2020). Libraries came from the immunoSEQ multiplex PCR assay. Drawn from immuneACCESS, this table holds only the in-frame rearrangements with V and J called that TCRdb kept. Clones are partly lost; checked studies trace under half to an unresolved V gene and leave the rest unexplained. Present in this sample are around 240,000 clones, around 90% of which were seen just once. Approximately 1.2% of the sample belongs to the ten largest clones. Material for sequencing was PBMCs or T cells enriched from blood (not recorded which). The receptors originated from a human donor in a cohort exposed to, infected with or recovered from COVID-19 (not recorded which). The donor label of this sample is uncertain.

The gene calls are TRBV7-2 and TRBJ2-7, with 7 nucleotides matching TRBD1. This CDR3 has 14 residues. V gave up 4 bases and J gave up 2 bases; unmatched junction bases: 5. Germline-derived CDR1 and CDR2 are SGHTA and FQGNSA. This CDR3 reads CASSSQGWPYEQYF. CDR3 nucleotides: TGTGCCAGCAGCTCACAGGGGTGGCCCTACGAGCAGTACTTC.

For this clone: Relative to the germline gene, one junction end is altered; a read error may explain this. V is TRBV4-3 and J is TRBJ1-2; tentative D call: TRBD1 (6 bases). CDR3 length: 11 residues. CDR1 and CDR2 (germline): LGHNA, YSLEER. The CDR3, as DNA: TGCGCCAGCAGCCAAGGAGACAGGACTTATTTC. This encodes CASSQGDRTYF.

This chain uses TRBV27 with TRBJ1-1; D gene ambiguous. V was cut by 6 bases and J by 1 base, with 6 bases left in between. Germline V gene sequence: CDR1 MNHEY, CDR2 SMNVEV (reference sequence). CDR3 length: 12 residues. In DNA, the CDR3 is TGTGCCAGCAGCCCAGGGAACACTGAAGCTTTCTTT. It is translated as CASSPGNTEAFF.

The chain employs TRBV14 and TRBJ1-1; tentatively, D is TRBD1 (6 bases). CDR1 and CDR2 (germline): SGHDN, FVKESK. Trimming removed 4 bases at V and 6 bases at J, with 18 bases between. The CDR3 covers 15 residues. The CDR3 DNA sequence: TGTGCCAGCAGCCCCAGCCCTACAGGGTCGGCTGAAGCTTTCTTT. Translating it yields CASSPSPTGSAEAFF.

The CDR3 DNA reads TGTGCCAGCACCCCCGGGCCTCCGGACAACGAGCAGTACTTC. This sequence encodes CASTPGPPDNEQYF. The chain links TRBV6-5 to TRBJ2-7; tentative D call: TRBD1 (5 bases). CDR3 length: 14 amino acids. Trimming took 7 bases from V and 5 from J, leaving 18 bases between them. Germline V gene lookup returns CDR1 MNHEY and CDR2 SVGAGI.